This T cell receptor beta chain was sequenced during a study of blood T cell repertoires in COVID-19. Overall study context: There were acute and convalescent COVID-19 samples, and they came from the United States, Italy and Spain.

Participant age was roughly 18 to 95 years, and participants resided in fewer than 30 US areas. In Cohort 3, a recovered donor had either two negative PCRs, clearance, or symptom resolution. Methods used by the authors: Estimation of nucleated cell counts relied on the amplification of reference gene primers. Assay used: immunoSEQ multiplex PCR; TCRdb lists only in-frame clones, some missing. V, J and clone size are those of that table, while D and trimming were read from the DNA. The sample records around 300,000 clones, around 85% being singletons. The CDR3 length is 15 residues. The germline CDR1 and CDR2 sequences are MNHEY and SVGAGI. V was cut by 1 base and J by 8 bases, with 17 bases left in between.

This chain joins TRBV6-5 and TRBJ1-2, with D perhaps TRBD1 (5 bases). The sequence was collected from a woman aged 40 to 50 who had recovered from COVID-19. Specimen: PBMCs or T cells enriched from blood (not recorded which). The CDR3 DNA reads as TGTGCCAGCAGTTACTGGGGGGAGGCCGAGGGCGGCTACACCTTC. Protein product: CASSYWGEAEGGYTF.